This TCR beta chain was sequenced during a study of T cells after yellow fever vaccination. Study at large: Preparation used SMART-Seq v4 Ultra Low Input for the low-cell-number fractions. Study results and caveats: Of the clonotypes, a small share occurred in both CD4 and CD8 compartments. Booster sampling recovered most clones from primary vaccination (96% CD4, over 75% CD8). Contaminants from the bulk population, in the form of abundant clonotypes, could be found in FACS-sorted repertoires.

This clonotype was observed a handful of times. Antigen specificity is unknown. V lost 0 bases and J lost 4, with 22 bases in between. The CDR3 has 18 amino acids. The germline gives CDR1 LGHNA, CDR2 YSLEER. One entry per CDR3 protein, called by TCRdb with MiXCR from the 5' RACE reads. This sample has about 340,000 distinct CDR3 sequences, with under 15% found just once. The sequencing here drew on CD4+ T cells sorted from PBMCs, taken 15 days after the yellow fever booster vaccination. The V and J genes are TRBV4-3 and TRBJ2-7, with D tentatively TRBD1 (6 bases). The source of this sequence is a man aged 18 to 29 who received the YFV17D yellow fever vaccine. The CDR3, as DNA: TGCGCCAGCAGCCAAGATATTGGTGCAGGGGATATCTGGTACGAGCAGTACTTC. Its translation: CASSQDIGAGDIWYEQYF.